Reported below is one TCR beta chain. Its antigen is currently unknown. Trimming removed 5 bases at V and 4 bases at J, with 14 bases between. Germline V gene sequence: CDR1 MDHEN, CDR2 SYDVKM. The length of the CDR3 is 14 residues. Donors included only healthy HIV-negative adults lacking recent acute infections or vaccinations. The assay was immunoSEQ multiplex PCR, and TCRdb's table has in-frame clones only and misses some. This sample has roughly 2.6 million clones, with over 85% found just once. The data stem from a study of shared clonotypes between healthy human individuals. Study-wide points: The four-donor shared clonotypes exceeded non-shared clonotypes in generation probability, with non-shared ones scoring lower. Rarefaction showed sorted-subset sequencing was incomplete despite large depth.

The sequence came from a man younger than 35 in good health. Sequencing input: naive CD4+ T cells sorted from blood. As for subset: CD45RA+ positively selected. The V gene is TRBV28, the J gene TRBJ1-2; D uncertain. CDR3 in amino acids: CASSPGQTFYGYTF. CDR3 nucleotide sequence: TGTGCCAGCAGTCCGGGCCAAACTTTCTATGGCTACACCTTC.